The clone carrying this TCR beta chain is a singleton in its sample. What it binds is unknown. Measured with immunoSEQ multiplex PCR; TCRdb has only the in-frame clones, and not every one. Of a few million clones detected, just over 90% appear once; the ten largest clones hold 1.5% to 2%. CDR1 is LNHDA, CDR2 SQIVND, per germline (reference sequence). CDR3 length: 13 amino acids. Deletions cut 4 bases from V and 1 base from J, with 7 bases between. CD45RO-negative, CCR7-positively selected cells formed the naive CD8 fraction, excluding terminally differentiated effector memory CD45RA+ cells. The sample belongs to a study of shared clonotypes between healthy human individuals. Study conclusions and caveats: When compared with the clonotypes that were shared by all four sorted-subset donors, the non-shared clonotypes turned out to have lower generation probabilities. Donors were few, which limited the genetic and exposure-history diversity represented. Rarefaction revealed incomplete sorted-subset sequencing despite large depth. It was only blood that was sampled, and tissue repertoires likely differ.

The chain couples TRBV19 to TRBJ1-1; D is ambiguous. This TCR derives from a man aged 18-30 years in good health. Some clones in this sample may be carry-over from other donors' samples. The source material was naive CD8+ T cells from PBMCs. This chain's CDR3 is CASSNHRNTEAFF. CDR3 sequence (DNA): TGTGCCAGTAGTAACCACCGGAACACTGAAGCTTTCTTT.